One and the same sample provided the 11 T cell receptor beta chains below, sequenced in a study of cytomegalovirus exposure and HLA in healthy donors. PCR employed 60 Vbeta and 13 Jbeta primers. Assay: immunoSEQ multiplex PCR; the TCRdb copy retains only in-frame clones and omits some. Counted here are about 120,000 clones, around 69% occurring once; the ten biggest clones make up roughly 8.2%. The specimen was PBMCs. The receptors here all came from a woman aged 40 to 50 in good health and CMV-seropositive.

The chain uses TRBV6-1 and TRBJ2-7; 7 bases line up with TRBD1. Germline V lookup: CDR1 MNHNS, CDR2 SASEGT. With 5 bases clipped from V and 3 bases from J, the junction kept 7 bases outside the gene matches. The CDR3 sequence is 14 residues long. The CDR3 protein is CASSLEQGLYEQYF. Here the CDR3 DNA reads TGTGCCAGCAGTTTGGAACAGGGGCTCTACGAGCAGTACTTC.

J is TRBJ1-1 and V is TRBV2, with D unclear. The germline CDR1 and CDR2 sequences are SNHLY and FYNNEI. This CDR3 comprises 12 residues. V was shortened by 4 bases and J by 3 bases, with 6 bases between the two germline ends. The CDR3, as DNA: TGTGCCAGCAGTGGTGACTACACTGAAGCTTTCTTT. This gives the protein CASSGDYTEAFF.

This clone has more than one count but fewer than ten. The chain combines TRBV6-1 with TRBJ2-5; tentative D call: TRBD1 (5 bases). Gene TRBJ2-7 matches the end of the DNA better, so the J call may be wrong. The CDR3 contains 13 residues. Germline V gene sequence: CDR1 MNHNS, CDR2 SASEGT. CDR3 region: CASRTDKTYEQYF. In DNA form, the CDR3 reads TGTGCCAGCAGGACGGACAAGACCTACGAGCAGTACTTC.

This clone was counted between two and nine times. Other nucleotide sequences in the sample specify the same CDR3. The CDR3 DNA reads as TGCGCCAGCAGCCTGGCTAGCGGGGGGGCAGATACGCAGTATTTT. This translates into CASSLASGGADTQYF. The rearrangement links TRBV5-1 to TRBJ2-3; 12 bases map to TRBD2. This CDR3 has 15 residues. V lost 4 bases, J lost 4 bases, and 4 bases stayed unmatched. From germline, CDR1 is SGHRS and CDR2 YFSETQ.

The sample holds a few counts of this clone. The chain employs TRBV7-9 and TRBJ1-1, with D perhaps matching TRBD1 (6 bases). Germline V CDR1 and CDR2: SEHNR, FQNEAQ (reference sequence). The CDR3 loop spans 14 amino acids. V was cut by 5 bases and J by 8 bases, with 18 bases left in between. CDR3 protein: CASSASTGIAEAFF. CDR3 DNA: TGTGCCAGCAGCGCGTCGACAGGTATCGCCGAAGCTTTCTTT.

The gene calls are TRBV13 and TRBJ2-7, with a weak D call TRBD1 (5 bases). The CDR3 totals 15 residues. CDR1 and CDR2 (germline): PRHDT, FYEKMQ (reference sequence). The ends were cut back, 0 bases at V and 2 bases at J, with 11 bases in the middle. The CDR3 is CASSLGPAGPYEQYF. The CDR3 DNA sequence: TGTGCCAGCAGCTTAGGCCCGGCAGGGCCCTACGAGCAGTACTTC.

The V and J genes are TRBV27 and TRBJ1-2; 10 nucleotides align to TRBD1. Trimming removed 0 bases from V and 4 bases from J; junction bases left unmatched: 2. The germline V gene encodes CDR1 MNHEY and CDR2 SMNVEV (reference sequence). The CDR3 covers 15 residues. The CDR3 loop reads CASSLSGTGVYGYTF. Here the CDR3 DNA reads TGTGCCAGCAGTTTATCCGGGACAGGGGTCTATGGCTACACCTTC.

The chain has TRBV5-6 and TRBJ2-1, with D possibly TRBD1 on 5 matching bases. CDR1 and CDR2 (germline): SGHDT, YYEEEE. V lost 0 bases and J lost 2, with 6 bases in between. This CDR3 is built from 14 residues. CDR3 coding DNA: TGTGCCAGCAGCTTGGGGGGCGCCTACAATGAGCAGTTCTTC. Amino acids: CASSLGGAYNEQFF.

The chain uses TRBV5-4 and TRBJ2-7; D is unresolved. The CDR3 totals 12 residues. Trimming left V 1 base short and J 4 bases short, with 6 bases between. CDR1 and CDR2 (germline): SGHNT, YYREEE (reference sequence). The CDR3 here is CASSLPGYEQYF. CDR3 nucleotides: TGTGCCAGCAGCTTGCCGGGTTACGAGCAGTACTTC.

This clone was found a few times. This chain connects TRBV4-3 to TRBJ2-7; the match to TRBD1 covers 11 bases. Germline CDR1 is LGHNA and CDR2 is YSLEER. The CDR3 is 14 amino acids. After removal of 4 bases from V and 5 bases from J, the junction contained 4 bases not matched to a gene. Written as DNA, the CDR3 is TGCGCCAGCAGCCTAGGACAGGGGGCTCACGAGCAGTACTTC. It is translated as CASSLGQGAHEQYF.

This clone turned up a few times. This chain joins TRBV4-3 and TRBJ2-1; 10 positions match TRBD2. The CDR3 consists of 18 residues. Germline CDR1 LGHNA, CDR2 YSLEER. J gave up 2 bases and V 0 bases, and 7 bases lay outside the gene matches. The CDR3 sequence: CASSQEAGLAQTYNEQFF. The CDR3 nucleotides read TGCGCCAGCAGCCAAGAAGCGGGACTAGCGCAAACCTACAATGAGCAGTTCTTC.